This T cell receptor beta chain was sequenced during a study of cytomegalovirus exposure and HLA in healthy donors. Germline V gene lookup returns CDR1 SNHLY and CDR2 FYNNEI. The V end was cut by 8 bases, the J end by 1 base, with 18 bases between. The CDR3 runs 15 residues. General study findings and limits: Some V segments (TRBV6-2 and TRBV6-3 among them) were excluded as indistinguishable.

PCR amplification relied on 60 Vbeta primers (plus 13 Jbeta primers). Sequencing used immunoSEQ multiplex PCR; TCRdb keeps in-frame clones, though not all of them. The top ten hold 2.3% of the sample, which has fewer than 100,000 clones, approximately 7.6% seen once. This clone has just a few counts. Its antigen remains unidentified. Sample: PBMCs. The J gene is TRBJ2-7, the V gene TRBV2, with D perhaps TRBD2 (6 bases). The TCR comes from a man aged 45 to 65 in good health and CMV-seronegative. The CDR3 nucleotides read TGTGCCAGCGGGACGGCTTGGGGGGTTTCCTACGAGCAGTACTTC. Protein sequence: CASGTAWGVSYEQYF. The whole variable domain, filled in from reference TRBV2 and TRBJ2-7, reads EPEVTQTPSHQVTQMGQEVILRCVPISNHLYFYWYRQILGQKVEFLVSFYNNEISEKSEIFDDQFSVERPDGSNFTLKIRSTKLEDSAMYFCASGTAWGVSYEQYFGPGTRLTVT.